This TCR beta chain derives from a study of T-cell memory formation after mild COVID-19. Study conclusions and caveats: Later expanders leaned CD4+, whereas day 15 to 85 contracting clones were balanced CD4/CD8. SARS-CoV-2 specificity was not confirmed for second-wave clones peaking on day 37. Researchers found some responding clones in pre-infection memory, a sign that cross-reactive memory joined.

In its sample, this clonotype was seen a few times. Antigen: not known. MiXCR was run by TCRdb on the 5' RACE reads, yielding one entry per CDR3 protein. The sample holds fewer than 200,000 distinct CDR3 sequences; over 20% are singletons and the top ten take 20% to 25%. Material for sequencing was PBMCs or a T cell subset sorted from them (not recorded which). The sequence was obtained from an adult woman who had mild COVID-19 (a few samples of this study predate the infection). Cell type and time point are not known.

The CDR3 loop reads CASSSQGAATEAFF. The DNA of the CDR3 is TGTGCCAGCAGCTCTCAGGGGGCGGCCACTGAAGCTTTCTTT. The genes are TRBV13 and TRBJ1-1; TRBD1 aligns across 8 bases. The J segment lost 4 bases and the V segment lost 4 bases, leaving 5 bases of the junction unmatched. The CDR3 sequence is 14 residues long. Germline loops: CDR1 PRHDT, CDR2 FYEKMQ (reference sequence).